Each of the 2 T cell receptor beta chains below was sequenced from the same sample in a study of regulatory T cells in long-lasting Graves disease. Sequencing libraries for TCR beta were prepared with iRepertoire HTBI primers and Arm-PCR of CDR3 regions. MiXCR, run by TCRdb on the multiplex PCR reads, gives a single entry per CDR3 protein. Of roughly 380,000 distinct CDR3 sequences in the sample, 16% were seen once. Sample time point: newly diagnosed GD, antithyroid drugs for less than 3 months. From RNA extracted from PBMCs, the TCR library was made. These data were also reused for a study on T cells in Graves' hyperthyroidism and ophthalmopathy.

Source: peripheral blood mononuclear cells (PBMCs), taken at new diagnosis, from a patient treated with antithyroid drugs. These receptor sequences come from a middle-aged man with Graves disease.

This clonotype has a count of ten or more. The J gene is TRBJ2-1, the V gene TRBV6-1; D is unclear. Germline V gene data show CDR1 as MNHNS and CDR2 as SASEGT. The CDR3 sequence is 11 residues long. The V gene lost 6 bases and the J gene lost 6 bases, with 6 bases spanning the gap. The CDR3 is CASSSTNEQFF. DNA of the CDR3: TGTGCCAGCAGCTCCACCAATGAGCAGTTCTTC.

This clonotype was found a few times. V gene TRBV11-2 combines with J gene TRBJ2-5; TRBD1 matches 12 bases. Germline lookup yields CDR1 SGHAT and CDR2 FQNNGV. CDR3 length: 16 residues. V gave up 2 bases and J gave up 5 bases; unmatched junction bases: 6. Here the CDR3 DNA reads TGTGCCAGCAGCTTAATCGGGACAGGGGGCTTGGAGACCCAGTACTTC. Translated, it gives CASSLIGTGGLETQYF. The full variable domain, its missing parts supplied by reference TRBV11-2 and TRBJ2-5, is EAGVAQSPRYKIIEKRQSVAFWCNPISGHATLYWYQQILGQGPKLLIQFQNNGVVDDSQLPKDRFSAERLKGVDSTLKIQPAKLEDSAVYLCASSLIGTGGLETQYFGPGTRLLVL.